This T cell receptor (beta chain) was found in a study of blood T cell repertoires in COVID-19. Study-wide context: Acute and convalescent COVID-19 samples came from the United States, Italy and Spain. T cells, B-cell-depleted T cells, or PBMCs provided the cDNA or gDNA that served as material.

Sequencing was performed with immunoSEQ multiplex PCR; in TCRdb, only in-frame clones are kept and a portion is missing. The table has about 76,000 clones, 82% seen once. The clonotype originates from a human donor in a cohort sampled during active COVID-19. Sequenced: peripheral blood.

The CDR3 DNA is TGCGCCAGCAGCCAAGGGACAGTCAATAACTATGGCTACACCTTC. Its protein product is CASSQGTVNNYGYTF. This sequence joins TRBV4-1 and TRBJ1-2; possible D gene TRBD1, 6 bases. Looked up from germline, CDR1 is MGHRA and CDR2 is YSYEKL. V was shortened by 1 base and J by 1 base, with 10 bases between the two germline ends. CDR3 length equals 15 residues.